A single sample is the source of the 7 T cell receptor beta chains below, sequenced in a study of shared clonotypes between healthy human individuals. The assay was immunoSEQ multiplex PCR, and TCRdb's table has in-frame clones only and misses some. The sample has 400,000 to 500,000 clones; 75% to 85% are singletons. Material for sequencing was PBMCs. The receptor source for this set is a woman between 35 and 50 years old in good health. Some clones in this sample may be carry-over from other donors' samples.

The DNA of the CDR3 is TGCAGCGTTGAAGCCGAGACTAGCGGGAGGGCCCTGGACATTCAGTACTTC. Protein: CSVEAETSGRALDIQYF. The V and J genes are TRBV29-1 and TRBJ2-4; TRBD2 matches 14 bases. CDR3 length: 17 residues. Trimming at V came to 1 base and at J to 8 bases, leaving 10 bases not matched to a gene. Germline V gives CDR1 SQVTM, CDR2 ANQGSEA.

The chain carries TRBV5-5 and TRBJ1-3; D ambiguous. The germline gives CDR1 SGHKS, CDR2 YYEKEE (reference sequence). The V end was cut by 1 base, the J end by 0 bases, with 8 bases between. The CDR3 is made up of 15 amino acids. The CDR3 DNA sequence: TGTGCCAGCAGCTTGAGACTGAACTCTGGAAACACCATATATTTT. Encoded protein: CASSLRLNSGNTIYF.

The chain links TRBV29-1 to TRBJ2-1, with D maybe TRBD2 (5 bases). The germline V gene has CDR1 SQVTM and CDR2 ANQGSEA. The CDR3 spans 12 residues. V lost 7 bases and J lost 7, with 14 bases in between. Here the CDR3 DNA reads TGCAGCGCCGGGTTTGCGGGTAATGAGCAGTTCTTC. This sequence encodes CSAGFAGNEQFF.

The chain carries TRBV28 and TRBJ1-2; 7 bases align to TRBD1. The CDR3 length is 14 residues. J lost 0 bases, V lost 7 bases, and 5 bases had no gene match. Germline V gene sequence: CDR1 MDHEN, CDR2 SYDVKM. DNA for the CDR3: TGTGCCAGCATTCTACAGGGGCCTAACTATGGCTACACCTTC. Translated, it gives CASILQGPNYGYTF.

The gene calls are TRBV7-9 and TRBJ1-1, with D perhaps TRBD1 (5 bases). The V end lost 1 base, the J end lost 4 bases, and 16 bases lay between the germline ends. The CDR3 runs 16 residues. Germline CDR1 and CDR2: SEHNR and FQNEAQ (reference sequence). CDR3 nucleotides: TGTGCCAGCAGCTTAGGAGGGCCCCAGGGCCGCACTGAAGCTTTCTTT. Translating it yields CASSLGGPQGRTEAFF.

The CDR3 nucleotides read TGTGCCAGCAGCTCTCCGGGACAGGGGGACTGGCAGCCCCAGCATTTT. The encoded protein is CASSSPGQGDWQPQHF. The chain joins TRBV28 to TRBJ1-5, with 11 nucleotides matching TRBD1. V lost 6 bases and J lost 7; bases outside the gene matches: 11. CDR3 length: 16 residues. The germline V gene has CDR1 MDHEN and CDR2 SYDVKM.

V gene TRBV7-8 combines with J gene TRBJ1-1; D call uncertain. Looked up from germline, CDR1 is SGHVS and CDR2 is FQNEAQ. V shed 1 base and J shed 4 bases, with 10 bases lying between them. This CDR3 spans 14 amino acids. CDR3 residues: CASSLEIFPTEAFF. CDR3 in DNA: TGTGCCAGCAGCTTAGAAATATTCCCCACTGAAGCTTTCTTT.